Listed below are T cell receptor beta chains from one sample, sequenced in a study of blood T cell repertoires in COVID-19. The repertoire was sequenced with immunoSEQ multiplex PCR; TCRdb's copy has only in-frame clones and lacks some. Among tens of thousands of clones listed, roughly nine tenths were seen once. Sequencing was performed on peripheral blood. The receptor set was obtained from a human donor with active COVID-19. The donor label of this sample is uncertain. The CDR3 runs from the conserved cysteine through the conserved F or W. Fields, in order: V gene, D gene, clone size, J gene, CDR3 DNA, CDR3 protein. D genes are given only for firm matches. Clone size, where shown, is once, few, many, or a class for clones that have expanded.

V: TRBV5-1
D: TRBD1
size: NA
J: TRBJ1-2
DNA: TGCGCCAGCAGCTTGAGTCCCGAGACAGGGGACGGCTACACCTTC
CDR3: CASSLSPETGDGYTF

V: TRBV10-3
D: NA
size: NA
J: TRBJ1-5
DNA: TGTGCCATCGCGGGGGCCGGTGGCGGTCAGCCCCAGCATTTT
CDR3: CAIAGAGGGQPQHF

V: TRBV10-3
D: TRBD2
size: once
J: TRBJ2-1
DNA: TGTGCCATCAGTGAGTCAGGAGTAGCGGGGGGGCTTAATGAGCAGTTCTTC
CDR3: CAISESGVAGGLNEQFF

V: TRBV6-1
D: TRBD1
size: NA
J: TRBJ1-4
DNA: TGTGCCAGCAGTGAAGTCGGACAGGGGGATGAAAAACTGTTTTTT
CDR3: CASSEVGQGDEKLFF

V: TRBV20-1
D: NA
size: NA
J: TRBJ1-2
DNA: TGCAGTGCTAGAGACAAATATGGCTACACCTTC
CDR3: CSARDKYGYTF

V: TRBV9
D: NA
size: NA
J: TRBJ2-7
DNA: TGTGCCAGCAGCGTCGGGACAAACTCCTACGAGCAGTACTTC
CDR3: CASSVGTNSYEQYF

V: TRBV7-9
D: TRBD1
size: NA
J: TRBJ1-6
DNA: TGTGCCAGCAGCTTAGGACAGGGGCATAATTCACCCCTCCACTTT
CDR3: CASSLGQGHNSPLHF

V: TRBV5-8
D: TRBD1
size: NA
J: TRBJ1-4
DNA: TGTGCCAGCAGCTTTAGGGGGCGCCGAGAAAAACTGTTTTTT
CDR3: CASSFRGRREKLFF

V: TRBV9
D: TRBD1
size: NA
J: TRBJ2-7
DNA: TGTGCCAGCAGCGTGTCGGACAGGGCTTACGAGCAGTACTTC
CDR3: CASSVSDRAYEQYF

V: TRBV5-1
D: TRBD1
size: NA
J: TRBJ2-5
DNA: TGCGCCAGCAGCTTCGGACAGGGGGCTTGGGGGTACCAAGAGACCCAGTACTTC
CDR3: CASSFGQGAWGYQETQYF

V: TRBV18
D: TRBD1
size: few
J: TRBJ1-1
DNA: TGTGCCAGCTCAATGGACAGGTTTAACACTGAAGCTTTCTTT
CDR3: CASSMDRFNTEAFF

V: TRBV7-6
D: NA
size: once
J: TRBJ1-5
DNA: TGTGCCAGCAGATGGTCCACGGGAGGAGGCAATCAGCCCCAGCATTTT
CDR3: CASRWSTGGGNQPQHF

V: TRBV27
D: NA
size: NA
J: TRBJ1-1
DNA: TGTGCCAGCAGTTTATCCGATGCGGGTGAAGCTTTCTTT
CDR3: CASSLSDAGEAFF

V: TRBV30
D: TRBD2
size: NA
J: TRBJ2-2
DNA: TGTGCCTGGCGGGGGGGCCCCGGGGAGCTGTTTTTT
CDR3: CAWRGGPGELFF

V: TRBV5-1
D: TRBD1
size: few
J: TRBJ1-1
DNA: TGCGCCAGCAGCTTGGGGACAGGATGGAACACTGAAGCTTTCTTT
CDR3: CASSLGTGWNTEAFF

V: TRBV7-8
D: NA
size: NA
J: TRBJ2-7
DNA: TGTGCCAGCAGCAACGTCGGGATGTACGAGCAGTACTTC
CDR3: CASSNVGMYEQYF

V: TRBV11-3
D: NA
size: NA
J: TRBJ1-1
DNA: TGTGCCAGCAGCCCATCCGCGGGGCAGAGGACTGAAGCTTTCTTT
CDR3: CASSPSAGQRTEAFF

V: TRBV7-9
D: NA
size: NA
J: TRBJ1-3
DNA: TGTGCCAGCAGCGGAGGGATCTCTGGAAACACCATATATTTT
CDR3: CASSGGISGNTIYF

V: TRBV7-9
D: NA
size: NA
J: TRBJ1-4
DNA: TGTGCCAGCAGCCCTGACCTGGGGCGGGGTGAAAAACTGTTTTTT
CDR3: CASSPDLGRGEKLFF

V: TRBV10-2
D: NA
size: NA
J: TRBJ2-7
DNA: TGCGCCAGCAGTGGCAGCGGTGAGCAGTACTTC
CDR3: CASSGSGEQYF

V: TRBV9
D: NA
size: NA
J: TRBJ1-4
DNA: TGTGCCAGCAGCGTAGGGGGCGGAACAGGGTCTAATGAAAAACTGTTTTTT
CDR3: CASSVGGGTGSNEKLFF

V: TRBV4-1
D: TRBD2
size: NA
J: TRBJ2-3
DNA: TGCGCCAGCAGCCAAGGTGTGTTAGGTAGCGGGGGGCCAGTAGGAGGGTATACGCAGTATTTT
CDR3: CASSQGVLGSGGPVGGYTQYF

V: TRBV3-1/TRBV3-2
D: TRBD1
size: few
J: TRBJ2-4
DNA: TGTGCCAGCAGCCAAGTGGACAGGGTAAAAAACATTCAGTACTTC
CDR3: CASSQVDRVKNIQYF

V: TRBV19
D: NA
size: once
J: TRBJ2-7
DNA: TGTGCCAGTAGTATAGCCCTCGCCCGGTCCTACGAGCAGTACTTC
CDR3: CASSIALARSYEQYF

V: TRBV9
D: NA
size: NA
J: TRBJ2-3
DNA: TGTGCCAGCAGCGTAGAACTCCTGAGCACAGATACGCAGTATTTT
CDR3: CASSVELLSTDTQYF

V: TRBV7-9
D: NA
size: NA
J: TRBJ2-3
DNA: TGTGCCAGCAGCTTAACAGGGAGCACAGATACGCAGTATTTT
CDR3: CASSLTGSTDTQYF

V: TRBV11-1
D: TRBD2
size: NA
J: TRBJ2-5
DNA: TGTGCCAGCAGCTATGGGACTAGCGGGGTTTCGCAGTACTTC
CDR3: CASSYGTSGVSQYF

V: TRBV5-6
D: TRBD1
size: NA
J: TRBJ1-2
DNA: TGTGCCAGCAGCTTGGGAGGGACAGGGAACTATGGCTACACCTTC
CDR3: CASSLGGTGNYGYTF

V: TRBV5-8
D: TRBD2
size: NA
J: TRBJ2-3
DNA: TGTGCCAGCAGCTTGGCTCCCGGGGGGAAAACAGATACGCAGTATTTT
CDR3: CASSLAPGGKTDTQYF

V: TRBV5-1
D: TRBD2
size: few
J: TRBJ2-7
DNA: TGCGCCAGCAGCTTGGAAGGACTAGCGGGAGGGTGGCACGAGCAGTACTTC
CDR3: CASSLEGLAGGWHEQYF